This TCR beta chain was sequenced during a study of T cell repertoires in cytomegalovirus infection. Overall study: Through public TCR beta signatures, both CMV infection and matching HLA type were indicated. Broader study findings: Dominating the ex vivo response were HLA-C-restricted CMV-specific TCR beta clonotypes. Accumulated public TCR beta family frequency recognized individuals carrying CMV together with the relevant HLA.

The table lists this clonotype with a few counts. Its target is not known. Germline lookup yields CDR1 SEHNR and CDR2 FQNEAQ (reference sequence). After removal of 5 bases from V and 6 bases from J, the junction contained 11 bases not matched to a gene. The CDR3 loop spans 15 amino acids. TCRdb re-derived calls from the reads in MiXCR, one entry per CDR3 protein. The sample consists of about 680,000 distinct CDR3 sequences, less than 25% of them appearing once. The sequenced material came from CD8+ T cells from PBMCs. This clonotype originated in a human donor in good health (CMV status not recorded). Some clones in this sample may be carry-over from other donors' samples. This chain connects TRBV7-9 to TRBJ2-7; 9 nucleotides line up with TRBD1. DNA for the CDR3: TGTGCCAGCAGCCCCCGGGACAGGGATTTCTCCGAGCAGTACTTC. Translating gives CASSPRDRDFSEQYF.